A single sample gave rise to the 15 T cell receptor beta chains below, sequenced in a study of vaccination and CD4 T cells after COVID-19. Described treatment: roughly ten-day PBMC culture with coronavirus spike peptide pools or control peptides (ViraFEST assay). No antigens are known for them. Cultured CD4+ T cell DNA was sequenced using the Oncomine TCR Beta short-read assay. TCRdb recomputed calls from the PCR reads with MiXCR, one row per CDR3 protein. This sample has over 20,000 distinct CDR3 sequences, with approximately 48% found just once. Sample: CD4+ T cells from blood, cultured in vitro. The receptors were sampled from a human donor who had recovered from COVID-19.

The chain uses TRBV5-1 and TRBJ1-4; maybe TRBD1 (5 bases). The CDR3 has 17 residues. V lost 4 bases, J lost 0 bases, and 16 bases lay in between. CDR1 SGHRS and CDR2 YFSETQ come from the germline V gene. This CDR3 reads CASSNTGAKATNEKLFF. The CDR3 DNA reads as TGCGCCAGCAGCAACACAGGAGCAAAGGCAACTAATGAAAAACTGTTTTTT.

The CDR3 is CSATDRGNNNSPLHF. The DNA of the CDR3 is TGCAGTGCCACCGACAGGGGGAATAATAATTCACCCCTCCACTTT. V is TRBV20-1 and J is TRBJ1-6; TRBD1 agrees at 9 bases. Germline CDR1 DFQATT, CDR2 SNEGSKA (reference sequence). With 6 bases clipped from V and 5 bases from J, the junction kept 8 bases outside the gene matches. CDR3 length equals 15 residues.

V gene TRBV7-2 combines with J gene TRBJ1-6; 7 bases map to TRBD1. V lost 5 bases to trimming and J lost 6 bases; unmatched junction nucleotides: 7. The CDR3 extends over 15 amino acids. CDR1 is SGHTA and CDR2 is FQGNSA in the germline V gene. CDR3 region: CASSILTGLNSPLHF. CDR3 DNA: TGTGCCAGCAGCATCCTGACAGGGCTTAATTCACCCCTCCACTTT.

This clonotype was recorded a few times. The CDR3 DNA is TGCGCCAGCAGCCCGTCTCCAGGGAGCGGCTATGGCTACACCTTC. Amino acids: CASSPSPGSGYGYTF. The chain links TRBV5-1 to TRBJ1-2; D perhaps matches TRBD1 (5 bases). Trimming took off 4 bases at V and 4 bases at J, with 17 bases between the two ends. The germline CDR1 and CDR2 sequences are SGHRS and YFSETQ. This CDR3 is 15 amino acids long.

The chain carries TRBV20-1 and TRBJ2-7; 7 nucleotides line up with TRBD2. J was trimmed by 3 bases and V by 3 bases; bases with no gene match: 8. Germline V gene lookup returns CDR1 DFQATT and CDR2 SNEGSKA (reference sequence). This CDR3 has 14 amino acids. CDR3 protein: CSASIGRGNYEQYF. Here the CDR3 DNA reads TGCAGTGCTAGTATAGGGAGGGGCAACTACGAGCAGTACTTC.

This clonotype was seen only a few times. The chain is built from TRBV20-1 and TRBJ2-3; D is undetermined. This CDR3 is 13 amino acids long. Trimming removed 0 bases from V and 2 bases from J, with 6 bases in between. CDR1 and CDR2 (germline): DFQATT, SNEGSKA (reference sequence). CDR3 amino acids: CSARDPNTDTQYF. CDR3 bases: TGCAGTGCTAGAGATCCCAACACAGATACGCAGTATTTT.

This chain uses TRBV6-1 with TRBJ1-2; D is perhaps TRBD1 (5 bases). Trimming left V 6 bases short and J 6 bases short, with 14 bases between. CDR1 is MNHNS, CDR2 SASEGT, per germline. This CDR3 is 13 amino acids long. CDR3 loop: CASRTGTPHGYTF. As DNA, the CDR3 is TGTGCCAGCAGGACCGGGACCCCACATGGCTACACCTTC.

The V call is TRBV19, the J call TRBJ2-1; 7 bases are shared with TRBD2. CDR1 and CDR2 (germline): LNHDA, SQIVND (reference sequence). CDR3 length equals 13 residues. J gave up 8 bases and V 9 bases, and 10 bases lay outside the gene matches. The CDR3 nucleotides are TGTGCCAGCTTGGGACTAATGGTTGATGAGCAGTTCTTC. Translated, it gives CASLGLMVDEQFF. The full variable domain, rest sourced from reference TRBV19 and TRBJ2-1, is DGGITQSPKYLFRKEGQNVTLSCEQNLNHDAMYWYRQDPGQGLRLIYYSQIVNDFQKGDIAEGYSVSREKKESFPLTVTSAQKNPTAFYLCASLGLMVDEQFFGPGTRLTVL.

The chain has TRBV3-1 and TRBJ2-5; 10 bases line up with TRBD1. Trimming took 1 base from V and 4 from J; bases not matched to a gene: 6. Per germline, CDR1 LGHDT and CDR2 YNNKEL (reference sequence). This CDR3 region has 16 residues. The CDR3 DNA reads TGTGCCAGCAGCCAAGGGATGGGACAGGGGTTAGAGACCCAGTACTTC. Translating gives CASSQGMGQGLETQYF.

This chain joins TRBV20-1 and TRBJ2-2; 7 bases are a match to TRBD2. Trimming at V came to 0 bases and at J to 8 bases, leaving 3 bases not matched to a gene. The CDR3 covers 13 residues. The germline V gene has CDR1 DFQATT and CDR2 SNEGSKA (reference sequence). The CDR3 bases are TGCAGTGCTAGAGAGGGAGGGGCAGGGGAGCTGTTTTTT. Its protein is CSAREGGAGELFF.

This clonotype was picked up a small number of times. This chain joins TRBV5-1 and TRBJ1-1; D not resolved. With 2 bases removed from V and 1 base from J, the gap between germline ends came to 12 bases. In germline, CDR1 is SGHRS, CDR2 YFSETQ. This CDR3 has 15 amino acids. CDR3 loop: CASSFMSLGNTEAFF. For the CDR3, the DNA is TGCGCCAGCAGCTTCATGTCCCTAGGGAACACTGAAGCTTTCTTT.

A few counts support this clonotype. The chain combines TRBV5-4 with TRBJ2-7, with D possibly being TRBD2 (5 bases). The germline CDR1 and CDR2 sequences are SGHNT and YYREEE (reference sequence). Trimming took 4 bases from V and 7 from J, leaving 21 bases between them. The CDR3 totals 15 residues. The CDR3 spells CASSPLVGEQWEQYF. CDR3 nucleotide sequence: TGTGCCAGCAGCCCCCTCGTGGGAGAGCAGTGGGAGCAGTACTTC. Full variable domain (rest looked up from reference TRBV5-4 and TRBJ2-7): ETGVTQSPTHLIKTRGQQVTLRCSSQSGHNTVSWYQQALGQGPQFIFQYYREEENGRGNFPPRFSGLQFPNYSSELNVNALELDDSALYLCASSPLVGEQWEQYFGPGTRLTVT.

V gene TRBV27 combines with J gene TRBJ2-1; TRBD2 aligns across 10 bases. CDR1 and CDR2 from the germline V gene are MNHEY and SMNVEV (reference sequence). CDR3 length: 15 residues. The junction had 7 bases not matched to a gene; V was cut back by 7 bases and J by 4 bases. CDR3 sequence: CASTRAGGLYNEQFF. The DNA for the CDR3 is TGTGCCAGCACCAGAGCGGGAGGGCTATACAATGAGCAGTTCTTC.

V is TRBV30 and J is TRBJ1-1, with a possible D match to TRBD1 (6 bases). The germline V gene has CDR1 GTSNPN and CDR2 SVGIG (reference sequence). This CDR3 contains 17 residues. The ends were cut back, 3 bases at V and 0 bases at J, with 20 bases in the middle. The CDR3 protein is CAWRRQASSFMNTEAFF. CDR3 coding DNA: TGTGCCTGGAGACGACAGGCCTCCTCATTTATGAACACTGAAGCTTTCTTT.

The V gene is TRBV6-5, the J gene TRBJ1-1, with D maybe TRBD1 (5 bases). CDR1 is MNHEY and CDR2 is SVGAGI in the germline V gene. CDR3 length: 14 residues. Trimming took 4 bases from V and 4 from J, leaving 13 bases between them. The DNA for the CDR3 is TGTGCCAGCAGTTCACAGCCCGGGGCCACTGAAGCTTTCTTT. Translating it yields CASSSQPGATEAFF.